These 29 T cell receptor beta chains share one sample of origin, sequenced in a study of shared clonotypes between healthy human individuals. Only in-frame clones appear in the TCRdb table, and some are missing; sequencing was by immunoSEQ multiplex PCR. Among fewer than 1.4 million clones, roughly 74% were seen once, and the ten largest hold 0.6% to 0.7%. Input material: memory CD4+ T cells from PBMCs. Subset of the sample: CD45RA-negative fraction. The receptor source for this set is a man younger than 35 in good health. Some clones in this sample may be carry-over from other donors' samples.

The V gene is TRBV19, the J gene TRBJ1-1, with 8 nucleotides matching TRBD1. The CDR3 runs 16 residues. CDR1 is LNHDA, CDR2 SQIVND, per germline (reference sequence). Trimming took 9 bases from V and 11 from J; bases not matched to a gene: 23. The CDR3: CASYPRAGGFPQGAFF. Here the CDR3 DNA reads TGTGCCAGCTACCCCCGGGCAGGGGGCTTCCCTCAAGGGGCTTTCTTT.

Remarks on this clone: A much larger clone sits a single nucleotide away, making a read error possible. This rearrangement joins TRBV6-1 to TRBJ2-3; perhaps TRBD1 as D (5 bases). Germline V gene lookup returns CDR1 MNHNS and CDR2 SASEGT. The V and J ends lost 4 bases and 2 bases respectively, with 7 bases between them. The length of the CDR3 is 13 residues. The DNA of the CDR3 is TGTGCCAGCAGTGGACAGCCCACAGATACGCAGTATTTT. It codes for CASSGQPTDTQYF.

This clone was counted once. The genes are TRBV25-1 and TRBJ1-1; no clear D. V was cut by 5 bases and J by 5 bases, with 15 bases left in between. This CDR3 is built from 14 residues. The germline V gene encodes CDR1 MGHDK and CDR2 SYGVNS. CDR3 sequence reads: CASSRETRVTEAFF. DNA of the CDR3: TGTGCCAGCAGTCGGGAGACGAGGGTAACTGAAGCTTTCTTT.

This clone was counted at least ten times. This chain uses TRBV21-1 with TRBJ1-2; TRBD1, as called in the table, went unchecked against the DNA. TRBV21-1 counts as a pseudogene. The CDR3 is 15 residues long. The CDR3 is CASWKPTQGEHGYTF. The CDR3 region has the DNA TGTGCCAGCTGGAAACCAACTCAGGGTGAGCATGGCTACACCTTC.

The chain joins TRBV21-1 to TRBJ1-5; the table calls TRBD1, which could not be checked here. TRBV21-1 is a pseudogene locus. CDR3 length equals 16 residues. CDR3 in DNA: TGTGCCAGCAGCAAAGGGGCAGGGTTCTTCTATCAGCCCCAGCATTTT. This codes for CASSKGAGFFYQPQHF.

On this clone: The sample holds other DNA sequences that translate to the same CDR3. The chain recombines TRBV4-1 with TRBJ2-7; D is perhaps TRBD2 (6 bases). This CDR3 has 16 amino acids. Looked up from germline, CDR1 is MGHRA and CDR2 is YSYEKL. V lost 1 base and J lost 0, with 13 bases in between. In nucleotides, the CDR3 is TGCGCCAGCAGCCAAGGAGGGAGGTCCAGCTCCTACGAGCAGTACTTC. It specifies CASSQGGRSSSYEQYF.

Regarding this clone: One end of the junction does not line up with germline, which may come from a read error. V usage is TRBV30 and J usage is TRBJ1-2, with a weak D call TRBD1 (5 bases). The germline V gene encodes CDR1 GTSNPN and CDR2 SVGIG (reference sequence). CDR3 size: 13 residues. The CDR3 DNA follows: TGTGCCTGGAGTGTACTAGGGTTGGGGGTGAGGGACTTC. It is translated as CAWSVLGLGVRDF.

The V gene is TRBV6-6, the J gene TRBJ1-5; TRBD1 matches 7 bases. The CDR3 is 14 amino acids. Trimming removed 6 bases from V and 3 bases from J; junction bases left unmatched: 5. Germline V lookup: CDR1 MNHNY, CDR2 SVGAGI (reference sequence). CDR3 coding DNA: TGTGCCAGCAGACTTACAGGGGACAATCAGCCCCAGCATTTT. It encodes CASRLTGDNQPQHF.

This clone showed up just a few times. The chain recombines TRBV5-1 with TRBJ2-2; D is perhaps TRBD2 (6 bases). The CDR3 contains 14 residues. V lost 4 bases to trimming and J lost 4 bases, with 11 bases between them. Germline CDR1 and CDR2: SGHRS and YFSETQ. CDR3 coding DNA: TGCGCCAGCAGCCCTTCCGGGGGCACCGGGGAGCTGTTTTTT. This translates into CASSPSGGTGELFF.

The chain carries TRBV28 and TRBJ1-1; 7 bases are shared with TRBD1. Unmatched junction bases numbered 4, after V lost 7 bases and J lost 8 bases. The germline V gene has CDR1 MDHEN and CDR2 SYDVKM. The CDR3 sequence is 11 residues long. This chain's CDR3 is CASTVDREAFF. In nucleotides, the CDR3 is TGTGCCAGCACAGTGGACAGGGAAGCTTTCTTT.

The chain has TRBV28 and TRBJ2-7, with TRBD2 matching over 11 bases. From germline, CDR1 is MDHEN and CDR2 SYDVKM. The CDR3 sequence is 15 residues long. V was clipped by 5 bases and J by 7 bases; unmatched bases: 10. The CDR3 region is CASSGTSGAVGEQYF. The CDR3 DNA follows: TGTGCCAGCAGTGGGACTAGCGGCGCCGTGGGTGAGCAGTACTTC.

The rearrangement uses TRBV28 and TRBJ1-2; D ambiguous. With 3 bases removed from V and 4 bases from J, the gap between germline ends came to 9 bases. The CDR3 loop spans 13 amino acids. Germline-derived CDR1 and CDR2 are MDHEN and SYDVKM. In DNA form, the CDR3 reads TGTGCCAGCAGTTTTGGTTCCATCTATGGCTACACCTTC. Translation gives CASSFGSIYGYTF.

The chain joins TRBV5-1 to TRBJ2-5; D is unclear. This CDR3 is 13 amino acids long. Germline values: CDR1 SGHRS, CDR2 YFSETQ. Trimming removed 5 bases from V and 5 bases from J, with 13 bases in between. Written as DNA, the CDR3 is TGCGCCAGCAGTTCTCTAGACGGGGAGACCCAGTACTTC. Translating gives CASSSLDGETQYF.

There are many counts of this clone. Other nucleotide sequences from this sample produce the same CDR3. The chain carries TRBV14 and TRBJ1-1; 9 bases match TRBD1. V gave up 4 bases and J gave up 0 bases; unmatched junction bases: 6. Looked up from germline, CDR1 is SGHDN and CDR2 is FVKESK. The CDR3 sequence is 16 residues long. Here the CDR3 DNA reads TGTGCCAGCAGCCTAGACAGGGGGGTAGTGAACACTGAAGCTTTCTTT. Its protein product is CASSLDRGVVNTEAFF.

The chain carries TRBV7-6 and TRBJ2-1; D may be TRBD1 (6 bases). Trimming cost V 6 bases and J 0 bases, with 15 bases left between them. The CDR3 covers 16 residues. The germline gives CDR1 SGHVS, CDR2 FNYEAQ. CDR3 in DNA: TGTGCCAGCAGTTACAACAGGGTGAGCTCCTACAATGAGCAGTTCTTC. This encodes CASSYNRVSSYNEQFF.

The chain combines TRBV11-3 with TRBJ2-3, with 7 bases identical to TRBD1. The germline CDR1 and CDR2 sequences are SGHNT and YENEEA. This CDR3 contains 14 residues. With 8 bases clipped from V and 0 bases from J, the junction kept 5 bases outside the gene matches. CDR3 bases: TGTGCCAGCCGCGACAGGGTGAGCACAGATACGCAGTATTTT. Residues: CASRDRVSTDTQYF.

V and J are TRBV5-1 and TRBJ2-3; D is ambiguous. The CDR3 has 12 residues. CDR1 is SGHRS and CDR2 is YFSETQ in the germline V gene. V was trimmed by 4 bases and J by 4 bases, leaving 7 bases between them. The CDR3 DNA sequence: TGCGCCAGCAGCCCGGTGTCAGATACGCAGTATTTT. Translating it yields CASSPVSDTQYF.

The chain employs TRBV30 and TRBJ2-2; no clear D gene. The CDR3 sequence is 14 residues long. Germline-derived CDR1 and CDR2 are GTSNPN and SVGIG (reference sequence). Trimming pared 0 bases from V and 1 base from J, leaving 6 bases between. Here the CDR3 reads CAWSVQRNTGELFF. The CDR3 region has the DNA TGTGCCTGGAGTGTCCAAAGGAACACCGGGGAGCTGTTTTTT.

In nucleotides, the CDR3 is TGTGCCAGTAGTCCCAGGCAGGGCACCGGGGAGCTGTTTTTT. Protein: CASSPRQGTGELFF. The chain employs TRBV6-5 and TRBJ2-2; perhaps TRBD1 as D (5 bases). Germline V gene sequence: CDR1 MNHEY, CDR2 SVGAGI. V dropped 9 bases and J dropped 4 bases, with 15 bases sitting between them. The CDR3 is made up of 14 amino acids.

The genes are TRBV7-2 and TRBJ2-6; D is perhaps TRBD2 (5 bases). The V and J ends lost 4 bases and 0 bases respectively, with 13 bases between them. The germline V gene encodes CDR1 SGHTA and CDR2 FQGNSA. This CDR3 is 17 amino acids long. The CDR3 DNA reads TGTGCCAGCAGCTCCGGAGGACCAAACTCTGGGGCCAACGTCCTGACTTTC. Its translation is CASSSGGPNSGANVLTF.

The chain has TRBV7-8 and TRBJ2-2, with 11 nucleotides matching TRBD2. The CDR3 is 17 amino acids. The V gene's germline CDR1 is SGHVS and CDR2 FQNEAQ. Trimming removed 5 bases from V and 5 bases from J; junction bases left unmatched: 10. This chain's CDR3 is CASSPALSGRATGELFF. As DNA, the CDR3 is TGTGCCAGCAGCCCTGCTCTTAGCGGGAGGGCGACCGGGGAGCTGTTTTTT.

The rearrangement joins TRBV5-4 to TRBJ2-2, with D perhaps TRBD2 (6 bases). Germline values: CDR1 SGHNT, CDR2 YYREEE (reference sequence). The ends were cut back, 2 bases at V and 5 bases at J, with 16 bases in the middle. The CDR3 has 16 residues. The CDR3 DNA reads as TGTGCCAGCAGCTTCGGGAGTTCTCAGGAAACCGGGGAGCTGTTTTTT. Translating gives CASSFGSSQETGELFF.

As for this clone: It is likely a read error: a sequence one base away is far more abundant. Within the sample, other DNA sequences also encode this same CDR3. The V gene is TRBV20-1, the J gene TRBJ1-2; possible D gene TRBD1, 5 bases. Germline V gene data show CDR1 as DFQATT and CDR2 as SNEGSKA (reference sequence). This CDR3 is built from 11 residues. Trimming left V 5 bases short and J 3 bases short, with 7 bases between. The CDR3 sequence: CSAGTDYGYTF. The CDR3 region has the DNA TGCAGTGCTGGGACGGACTATGGCTACACCTTC.

This clone has a count of ten or more. The chain carries TRBV7-3 and TRBJ1-5; D is perhaps TRBD1 (6 bases). CDR1 SGHTA and CDR2 FQGTGA come from the germline V gene. This CDR3 is built from 13 residues. V was cut by 5 bases and J by 5 bases, with 10 bases left in between. The CDR3 DNA is TGTGCCAGCAGCCGGGACACAGATCAGCCCCAGCATTTT. This translates into CASSRDTDQPQHF.

The chain combines TRBV29-1 with TRBJ2-2; no definite D call. V gave up 4 bases and J gave up 1 base, with 10 bases separating them. Germline V gene sequence: CDR1 SQVTM, CDR2 ANQGSEA. This CDR3 spans 14 amino acids. CDR3 protein: CSVVPQMNTGELFF. The CDR3 DNA follows: TGCAGCGTTGTTCCTCAGATGAACACCGGGGAGCTGTTTTTT.

The CDR3 DNA reads as TGTGCCAGCAGCGTAGGATCAGTACTAAACGGGGAGCTGTTTTTT. It specifies CASSVGSVLNGELFF. The rearrangement links TRBV9 to TRBJ2-2; unclear D gene. Germline V gene data show CDR1 as SGDLS and CDR2 as YYNGEE. This CDR3 has 15 residues. Trimming removed 0 bases at V and 7 bases at J, with 13 bases between. The full variable domain, its missing parts supplied by reference TRBV9 and TRBJ2-2, is DSGVTQTPKHLITATGQRVTLRCSPRSGDLSVYWYQQSLDQGLQFLIQYYNGEERAKGNILERFSAQQFPDLHSELNLSSLELGDSALYFCASSVGSVLNGELFFGEGSRLTVL.

The chain couples TRBV5-5 to TRBJ2-7, with 8 nucleotides matching TRBD1. Germline lookup yields CDR1 SGHKS and CDR2 YYEKEE (reference sequence). Germline trimming cut 4 bases from V and 7 bases from J; bases unmatched to any gene: 4. The CDR3 loop spans 12 amino acids. DNA for the CDR3: TGTGCCAGCAGCGACAGGGGAGGAGAGCAGTACTTC. Protein product: CASSDRGGEQYF.

This clone was counted many times. V is TRBV19 and J is TRBJ2-7; D could derive from TRBD1 or TRBD2 (7 bases each). Germline CDR1 LNHDA, CDR2 SQIVND (reference sequence). Trimming cost V 5 bases and J 4 bases, with 15 bases left between them. This CDR3 has 14 amino acids. The CDR3 spells CASSVRQGLYEQYF. The CDR3 bases are TGTGCCAGTAGTGTACGACAGGGACTATACGAGCAGTACTTC.

The V gene is TRBV5-6, the J gene TRBJ2-3; 9 bases fit TRBD2. After removal of 4 bases from V and 2 bases from J, the junction contained 14 bases not matched to a gene. The CDR3 contains 18 residues. CDR1 is SGHDT, CDR2 YYEEEE, per germline. The CDR3 spells CASSVGVGTSYSTDTQYF. The CDR3 DNA is TGTGCCAGCAGCGTGGGGGTTGGGACTAGCTATTCCACAGATACGCAGTATTTT.